Listed below are T cell receptor beta chains from one sample, sequenced in a study of cytomegalovirus exposure and HLA in healthy donors. Some clones are missing from TCRdb's copy, which holds only in-frame ones; the method was immunoSEQ multiplex PCR. The table lists 100,000 to 150,000 clones, more than 80% of them singletons. Sequencing was done on a sample of PBMCs. Receptor source: a woman in her 40s in good health and CMV-seropositive. The CDR3 runs from the conserved cysteine through the conserved F or W. A D gene is named only where the DNA matches it firmly. Clone size is stated in some rows and not others, as once, few, many or a class when expanded.

>TRBV19|NA|NA|TRBJ2-2
TGTGCCAGTAGTAAGCGACTAGTCAACGCCGGGGAGCTGTTTTTT
CASSKRLVNAGELFF
>TRBV6-5|NA|NA|TRBJ2-1
TGTGCCTCGATGCGACCGGAGAATGAGCAGTTCTTC
CASMRPENEQFF
>TRBV2|few|TRBD2|TRBJ2-1
TGTGCCAGCAGTGAAGTACTAGCGGGGCACTACAATGAGCAGTTCTTC
CASSEVLAGHYNEQFF
>TRBV4-1|once|NA|TRBJ2-5
TGCGCCAGCAGCCTATCGGACAGTTTTCAAGAGACCCAGTACTTC
CASSLSDSFQETQYF
>TRBV5-1|few|TRBD2|TRBJ2-1
TGCGCCAGCAGCTTCCGCCGGGACTATGGTCACAATGAGCAGTTCTTC
CASSFRRDYGHNEQFF
>TRBV6-1|NA|TRBD1|TRBJ1-6
TGTGCCAGCAGGAAACCGGGACAGTATAATTCACCCCTCCACTTT
CASRKPGQYNSPLHF
>TRBV6-1|once|TRBD1|TRBJ2-7
TGTGCCAGCAGTGCACGAAGGGGACAGGGATCCTCCTACGAGCAGTACTTC
CASSARRGQGSSYEQYF
>TRBV18|NA|NA|TRBJ2-2
TGTGCCAGCTCATTCGACAGGACTAACACCGGGGAGCTGTTTTTT
CASSFDRTNTGELFF
>TRBV7-9|NA|NA|TRBJ2-5
TGTGCCAGCAGCTTAGCGGAGCCTCCCCAGTACTTC
CASSLAEPPQYF
>TRBV2|NA|NA|TRBJ1-5
TGTGCCAGCATCCAAGACCGGACAGACATCTTCGCTCAGCCCCAGCATTTT
CASIQDRTDIFAQPQHF
>TRBV6-1|NA|TRBD2|TRBJ2-1
TGTGCCAGCAGTGAAGAGGGAGGGCAAGAGCAGTTCTTC
CASSEEGGQEQFF
>TRBV6-4|NA|NA|TRBJ2-2
TGTGCCAGCAGTGACTCGCCGGGACAGAACACCGGGGAGCTGTTTTTT
CASSDSPGQNTGELFF
>TRBV27|NA|TRBD1|TRBJ2-7
TGTGCCAGCAGTGCCCGGGGACAGGGCCGCTCCTACGAGCAGTACTTC
CASSARGQGRSYEQYF
>TRBV19|NA|TRBD2|TRBJ2-1
TGTGCCAGTAGTCTCTACCGGACCCCGACTAGCGGGAGGGCCCAAACTGAGCAGTTCTTC
CASSLYRTPTSGRAQTEQFF
>TRBV10-3|NA|TRBD2|TRBJ2-2
TGTGCCATCAGTGACAAACTAGCGGGAGCCCCCGGGGAGCTGTTTTTT
CAISDKLAGAPGELFF
>TRBV7-2|NA|NA|TRBJ2-5
TGTGCCAGCAGTCAAACTTCAGAGACCCAGTACTTC
CASSQTSETQYF
>TRBV7-6|NA|TRBD1|TRBJ2-3
TGTGCCAGCAGCTTAGCGGGACAGGGGGCCGGAGATACGCAGTATTTT
CASSLAGQGAGDTQYF
>TRBV7-8|NA|TRBD1|TRBJ1-1
TGTGCCAGCAGCTCACCCGCCGGGACAGGGGTCATGAACACTGAAGCTTTCTTT
CASSSPAGTGVMNTEAFF
>TRBV28|NA|TRBD1|TRBJ2-7
TGTGCCAGCACCCGAGGGGGCGGTTCCTACGAGCAGTACTTC
CASTRGGGSYEQYF
>TRBV29-1|NA|TRBD1|TRBJ2-3
TGCAGCGTTGATAGGGACAGGGTAGGCACAGATACGCAGTATTTT
CSVDRDRVGTDTQYF
>TRBV9|NA|NA|TRBJ1-1
TGTGCCAGCAGCGCTTCTGACAGTTTGAGGACTGAAGCTTTCTTT
CASSASDSLRTEAFF
>TRBV7-6|NA|NA|TRBJ2-2
TGTGCCAGCAGCTTTGGCACAACGAACACCGGGGAGCTGTTTTTT
CASSFGTTNTGELFF
>TRBV18|few|NA|TRBJ2-5
TGTGCCAGCTCACCAGGGGCACAAGAGACCCAGTACTTC
CASSPGAQETQYF
>TRBV6-5|NA|NA|TRBJ2-3
TGTGCCACCGGACAGAGAGGTACAGATACGCAGTATTTT
CATGQRGTDTQYF
>TRBV7-2|NA|NA|TRBJ2-1
TGTGCCAGCAGCTCCTACCTTAATGAGCAGTTCTTC
CASSSYLNEQFF
>TRBV11-1|few|TRBD2|TRBJ2-2
TGTGCCAGCAGCTTAAATGGCGGGAGGCTCAACGGGGAGCTGTTTTTT
CASSLNGGRLNGELFF
>TRBV11-3|NA|TRBD1|TRBJ2-1
TGTGCCAGCAGCCCCCATGGTGGCAGGGGGCTGAATGAGCAGTTCTTC
CASSPHGGRGLNEQFF
>TRBV19|NA|TRBD2|TRBJ2-5
TGTGCCAGTAGTATAGGACTAGCGGGGGGACAAGAGACCCAGTACTTC
CASSIGLAGGQETQYF
>TRBV18|NA|TRBD1|TRBJ1-5
TGTGCCAGCTCCGTTTCCAGGGGGCAGGCTCAGCCCCAGCATTTT
CASSVSRGQAQPQHF
>TRBV19|NA|TRBD1|TRBJ1-5
TGTGCCAGTAGTACCGGACAGGGCAATCAGCCCCAGCATTTT
CASSTGQGNQPQHF
>TRBV7-6|NA|NA|TRBJ2-1
TGTGCCAGCAGCTTAGCCGAGGATTACAATGAGCAGTTCTTC
CASSLAEDYNEQFF
>TRBV30|NA|TRBD1|TRBJ1-1
TGTGCCTGTTCCGGGACAGGGCTTAGACGTGCTGAAGCTTTCTTT
CACSGTGLRRAEAFF
>TRBV5-1|NA|NA|TRBJ2-7
TGCGCCAGCAGCTTGGGGGACCTAGGAGGGAACTACGAGCAGTACTTC
CASSLGDLGGNYEQYF
>TRBV9|once|NA|TRBJ2-2
TGTGCCAGCAGCCAATTAAGCGACGGGACCGGGGAGCTGTTTTTT
CASSQLSDGTGELFF
>TRBV15|NA|TRBD2|TRBJ2-1
TGTGCCACCAGCAGAGAGGGGTCGGGGGGACCCTTTGTTGAGCAGTTCTTC
CATSREGSGGPFVEQFF